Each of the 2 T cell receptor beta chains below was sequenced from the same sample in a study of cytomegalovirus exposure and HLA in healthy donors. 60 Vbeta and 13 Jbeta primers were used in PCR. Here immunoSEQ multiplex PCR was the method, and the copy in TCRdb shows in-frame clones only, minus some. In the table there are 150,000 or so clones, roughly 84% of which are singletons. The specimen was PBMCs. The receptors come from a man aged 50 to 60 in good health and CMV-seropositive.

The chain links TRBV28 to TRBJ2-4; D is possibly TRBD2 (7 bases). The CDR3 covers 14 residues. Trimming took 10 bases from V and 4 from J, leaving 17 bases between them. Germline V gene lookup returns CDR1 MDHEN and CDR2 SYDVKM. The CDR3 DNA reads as TGTGCCATTACCCCTGGGGGGGCAAAAAACATTCAGTACTTC. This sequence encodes CAITPGGAKNIQYF.

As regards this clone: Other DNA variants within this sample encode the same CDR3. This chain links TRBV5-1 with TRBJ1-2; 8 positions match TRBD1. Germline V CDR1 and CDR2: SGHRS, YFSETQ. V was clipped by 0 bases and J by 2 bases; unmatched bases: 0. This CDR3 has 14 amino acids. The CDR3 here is CASSLDRGNYGYTF. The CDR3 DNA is TGCGCCAGCAGCTTGGACAGGGGGAACTATGGCTACACCTTC.